Below, 17 T cell receptor beta chains from the same sample are listed, as sequenced in a study of blood T cell repertoires in COVID-19. TCRdb's table, derived via immunoSEQ multiplex PCR, lists solely in-frame clones and lacks some. The top ten clones hold 3% of a sample with about 200,000 clones, about 88% of them seen once. The sample consisted of peripheral blood. These receptors were obtained from a man aged 55-75 years with acute or convalescent COVID-19.

The chain has TRBV15 and TRBJ2-3; maybe TRBD2 (6 bases). Trimming pared 1 base from V and 3 bases from J, leaving 14 bases between. Per the germline V gene, CDR1 is LNHNV and CDR2 is YYDKDF (reference sequence). This CDR3 has 16 amino acids. The CDR3 here is CATSRGQAGATDTQYF. The CDR3 region has the DNA TGTGCCACCAGCAGAGGTCAAGCGGGCGCGACAGATACGCAGTATTTT.

The table lists this clone with a count of one. The V gene is TRBV11-2, the J gene TRBJ1-6; D perhaps matches TRBD1 (5 bases). Trimming stripped 5 bases from V and 11 bases from J, with 19 bases between. The CDR3 length is 15 residues. Per the germline V gene, CDR1 is SGHAT and CDR2 is FQNNGV. CDR3 DNA sequence: TGTGCCAGCAGCCCCCGGGCCAGGGCTATAGCACCCCTCCACTTT. Translated: CASSPRARAIAPLHF.

V usage is TRBV18 and J usage is TRBJ2-5, with a weak D call TRBD2 (5 bases). The CDR3 has 16 residues. The V gene's germline CDR1 is KGHSH and CDR2 LQKENI. Trimming cost V 0 bases and J 4 bases, with 15 bases left between them. The DNA of the CDR3 is TGTGCCAGCTCACCACCCACGTTAGCGATGGGAGAGACCCAGTACTTC. Encoded protein: CASSPPTLAMGETQYF.

V is TRBV7-3 and J is TRBJ2-5, with unresolved D. The length of the CDR3 is 14 residues. With 1 base removed from V and 2 bases from J, the gap between germline ends came to 8 bases. CDR1 and CDR2 (germline): SGHTA, FQGTGA. CDR3 in amino acids: CASSLNRQQETQYF. The CDR3 nucleotides read TGTGCCAGCAGCTTAAATCGCCAGCAAGAGACCCAGTACTTC.

The J gene is TRBJ1-2, the V gene TRBV12-3 or TRBV12-4; possibly TRBD1 for D (5 bases). The V and J ends lost 10 bases and 4 bases respectively, with 13 bases between them. The CDR3 spans 12 residues. CDR3 coding DNA: TGTGCCACCAACCGCGGGGGCTATGGCTACACCTTC. Its protein product is CATNRGGYGYTF.

The gene calls are TRBV2 and TRBJ1-5, with TRBD1 matching 11 bases. The CDR3 covers 13 residues. Germline V gives CDR1 SNHLY, CDR2 FYNNEI. Trimming took 5 bases from V and 9 from J; bases not matched to a gene: 3. The CDR3 loop reads CASSYGTGGPQHF. Written as DNA, the CDR3 is TGTGCCAGCAGTTACGGGACAGGGGGGCCCCAGCATTTT.

This clone was seen just once. The chain combines TRBV6-6 with TRBJ1-1, with 7 bases matching TRBD1. V was pared by 2 bases and J by 6 bases, with 6 bases of the junction left unmatched. The germline gives CDR1 MNHNY, CDR2 SVGAGI (reference sequence). The CDR3 loop spans 14 amino acids. The CDR3 sequence: CASSYAGGSSEAFF. In DNA form, the CDR3 reads TGTGCCAGCAGTTACGCAGGGGGTTCTTCTGAAGCTTTCTTT.

The V gene is TRBV25-1, the J gene TRBJ2-7, with 7 bases fitting TRBD2. V was pared by 6 bases and J by 0 bases, with 11 bases of the junction left unmatched. CDR1 and CDR2 (germline): MGHDK, SYGVNS. The CDR3 is made up of 16 amino acids. The CDR3: CASRSTGGFLSYEQYF. The CDR3 DNA sequence: TGTGCCAGCAGGTCAACGGGAGGCTTTCTCTCCTACGAGCAGTACTTC.

This CDR3 is CASSTNGGLYEQYF. CDR3 DNA sequence: TGTGCCAGCAGCACTAACGGGGGGCTCTACGAGCAGTACTTC. This chain joins TRBV28 and TRBJ2-7; TRBD2 is a possible D gene (7 bases). The length of the CDR3 is 14 residues. V was pared by 6 bases and J by 3 bases, with 15 bases between. Germline CDR1 reads MDHEN; CDR2 reads SYDVKM.

The CDR3 loop reads CASSPGTSQVDTQYF. CDR3 in DNA: TGCGCCAGCAGCCCGGGGACTAGTCAGGTAGATACGCAGTATTTT. This sequence joins TRBV4-1 and TRBJ2-3; 8 nucleotides agree with TRBD2. Unmatched junction bases numbered 8, after V lost 4 bases and J lost 5 bases. Germline V gene data show CDR1 as MGHRA and CDR2 as YSYEKL. The CDR3 consists of 15 residues.

The rearrangement joins TRBV6-2 or TRBV6-3 to TRBJ2-7; D is uncertain. Germline V gene sequence: CDR1 MNHEY, CDR2 SVGEGT. V was clipped by 2 bases and J by 7 bases, with 12 bases between them. This CDR3 has 13 residues. Here the CDR3 DNA reads TGTGCCAGCAGTTACGCCTTAGTCCGGGAGCAGTACTTC. It is translated as CASSYALVREQYF.

This clone came up a few times. This chain connects TRBV6-5 to TRBJ2-7; 10 bases line up with TRBD1. The length of the CDR3 is 15 residues. Germline V CDR1 and CDR2: MNHEY, SVGAGI. V lost 0 bases and J lost 3; bases outside the gene matches: 2. DNA of the CDR3: TGTGCCAGCAGTTACTCGACAGGGGGCGGCTACGAGCAGTACTTC. It encodes CASSYSTGGGYEQYF.

The V call is TRBV9, the J call TRBJ2-7; 9 bases are shared with TRBD1. V lost 3 bases to trimming and J lost 3 bases; unmatched junction nucleotides: 7. The CDR3 length is 15 residues. CDR1 and CDR2 (germline): SGDLS, YYNGEE. This chain's CDR3 is CASSASGTGFYEQYF. Here the CDR3 DNA reads TGTGCCAGCAGCGCTTCCGGGACAGGGTTCTACGAGCAGTACTTC. Combining the CDR3 with reference TRBV9 and TRBJ2-7 gives the whole variable domain DSGVTQTPKHLITATGQRVTLRCSPRSGDLSVYWYQQSLDQGLQFLIQYYNGEERAKGNILERFSAQQFPDLHSELNLSSLELGDSALYFCASSASGTGFYEQYFGPGTRLTVT.

CDR3 in amino acids: CASSRGRGNTEAFF. Written as DNA, the CDR3 is TGTGCCAGCTCACGCGGACGGGGGAACACTGAAGCTTTCTTT. The chain couples TRBV18 to TRBJ1-1; D gene uncertain. The V end lost 4 bases, the J end lost 1 base, and 10 bases lay between the germline ends. This CDR3 comprises 14 residues. The germline V gene has CDR1 KGHSH and CDR2 LQKENI.

The V gene is TRBV3-1 (or the pseudogene TRBV3-2), the J gene TRBJ1-4, with unresolved D. The CDR3 loop spans 16 amino acids. V was pared by 0 bases and J by 0 bases, with 8 bases between. The germline V gene has CDR1 LGHDT and CDR2 YNNKEL (reference sequence). CDR3 nucleotides: TGTGCCAGCAGCCAAGATCCGGGGACAACTAATGAAAAACTGTTTTTT. This codes for CASSQDPGTTNEKLFF.

The chain couples TRBV11-1 to TRBJ2-7; D is perhaps TRBD2 (6 bases). The CDR3 is made up of 16 amino acids. V lost 5 bases and J lost 5, with 22 bases in between. Germline CDR1 and CDR2: SGHAT and FQDESV (reference sequence). CDR3 DNA: TGTGCCAGCAGCGGGGTTTTGGCTAGCGCCGTGAACGAGCAGTACTTC. Translation gives CASSGVLASAVNEQYF. Filled out from reference TRBV11-1 and TRBJ2-7, the complete variable domain reads EAEVAQSPRYKITEKSQAVAFWCDPISGHATLYWYRQILGQGPELLVQFQDESVVDDSQLPKDRFSAERLKGVDSTLKIQPAELGDSAMYLCASSGVLASAVNEQYFGPGTRLTVT.

This clone was recorded a few times. This sequence joins TRBV4-2 and TRBJ1-6; 11 positions agree with TRBD1. This CDR3 is 19 amino acids long. The V gene's germline CDR1 is LGHNA and CDR2 YNFKEQ. J was trimmed by 7 bases and V by 4 bases; bases with no gene match: 15. CDR3 DNA: TGTGCCAGCAGCCCCACAAACCAGGACAGGGGGCTGTGGAATTCACCCCTCCACTTT. Protein product: CASSPTNQDRGLWNSPLHF.